The 5 T cell receptor beta chains in this list originate from one sample, sequenced in a study of Graves' ophthalmopathy and Graves' hyperthyroidism. RNA transcripts were the source from which TCR beta CDR3 regions were amplified. After a first-round RT-PCR with HTBI primers, a second-round multiplex PCR was run. Each CDR3 protein gets one entry after TCRdb re-called the multiplex PCR reads with MiXCR. The sample includes hundreds of thousands of distinct CDR3 sequences, roughly 21% of them seen just once. Sequenced sample: peripheral blood. Receptor source: a woman in her late teens or twenties with stable Graves' hyperthyroidism.

The J gene is TRBJ1-2, the V gene TRBV6-5; no definite D call. Germline CDR1 reads MNHEY; CDR2 reads SVGAGI. The V end was cut by 0 bases, the J end by 3 bases, with 8 bases between. The CDR3 is made up of 14 amino acids. The CDR3 spells CASSYSPDHYGYTF. CDR3 DNA: TGTGCCAGCAGTTACTCGCCGGACCACTATGGCTACACCTTC.

This clonotype was counted at least ten times. The rearrangement joins TRBV13 to TRBJ2-5; unclear D gene. Per the germline V gene, CDR1 is PRHDT and CDR2 is FYEKMQ (reference sequence). CDR3 length equals 14 residues. V gave up 2 bases and J gave up 5 bases, with 12 bases separating them. The CDR3 bases are TGTGCCAGCAGCTTATTCGCCTCCGGGGAGACCCAGTACTTC. Its translation: CASSLFASGETQYF. The complete variable domain, with remaining parts taken from reference TRBV13 and TRBJ2-5, reads AAGVIQSPRHLIKEKRETATLKCYPIPRHDTVYWYQQGPGQDPQFLISFYEKMQSDKGSIPDRFSAQQFSDYHSELNMSSLELGDSALYFCASSLFASGETQYFGPGTRLLVL.

This chain joins TRBV29-1 and TRBJ1-2, with 11 bases that match TRBD1. This CDR3 spans 13 amino acids. The J segment lost 8 bases and the V segment lost 3 bases, leaving 5 bases of the junction unmatched. Per germline, CDR1 SQVTM and CDR2 ANQGSEA. The CDR3 is CSVDGQGALGYTF. The DNA for the CDR3 is TGCAGCGTTGACGGACAGGGGGCGTTGGGCTACACCTTC.

This clonotype was seen at least ten times. CDR3 DNA sequence: TGTGCCACCGGGACAGATGTCTACGAGCAGTACTTC. Protein: CATGTDVYEQYF. This sequence joins TRBV2 and TRBJ2-7; TRBD1 agrees at 7 bases. V lost 10 bases and J lost 3; bases outside the gene matches: 6. The germline V gene encodes CDR1 SNHLY and CDR2 FYNNEI. This CDR3 region has 12 residues. The full variable domain, its missing parts supplied by reference TRBV2 and TRBJ2-7, is EPEVTQTPSHQVTQMGQEVILRCVPISNHLYFYWYRQILGQKVEFLVSFYNNEISEKSEIFDDQFSVERPDGSNFTLKIRSTKLEDSAMYFCATGTDVYEQYFGPGTRLTVT.

V usage is TRBV6-1 and J usage is TRBJ2-7; 7 bases agree with TRBD2. V lost 6 bases and J lost 0; bases outside the gene matches: 5. Germline lookup yields CDR1 MNHNS and CDR2 SASEGT. The CDR3 covers 14 residues. CDR3 in amino acids: CASRGGDFSYEQYF. The CDR3 DNA reads TGTGCCAGCAGGGGGGGGGATTTCTCCTACGAGCAGTACTTC.